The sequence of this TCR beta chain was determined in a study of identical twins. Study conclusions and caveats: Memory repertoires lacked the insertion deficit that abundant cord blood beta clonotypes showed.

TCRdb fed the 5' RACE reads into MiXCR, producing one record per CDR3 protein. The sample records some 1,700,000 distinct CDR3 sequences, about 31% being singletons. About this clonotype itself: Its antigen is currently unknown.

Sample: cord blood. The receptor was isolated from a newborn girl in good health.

This CDR3 reads CATEGRTSGNNEQFF. CDR3 in DNA: TGTGCCACCGAAGGAAGGACTAGCGGAAACAATGAGCAGTTCTTC. The chain combines TRBV6-5 with TRBJ2-1, with 10 nucleotides matching TRBD2. Trimming cost V 10 bases and J 5 bases; bases outside gene matches: 11. The CDR3 sequence is 15 residues long. Looked up from germline, CDR1 is MNHEY and CDR2 is SVGAGI.